Listed here are 21 T cell receptor beta chains from one sample, sequenced in a study of CD8+ T cells in alopecia areata. Isolated RNA was reverse transcribed into cDNA used as the sequencing template. Profiled with immunoSEQ multiplex PCR; TCRdb holds only in-frame clones, not every one. Of under 85,000 clones listed, about half were seen once; the top ten hold about 15%. Sequenced here: CD8+ T cells sorted from blood, sampled at week 0. Receptors originate from a human donor with alopecia areata.

The V call is TRBV7-6, the J call TRBJ2-5; no clear D. The germline CDR1 and CDR2 sequences are SGHVS and FNYEAQ. The length of the CDR3 is 14 residues. V was shortened by 4 bases and J by 9 bases, with 18 bases between the two germline ends. The CDR3 bases are TGTGCCAGCAGCTCGGGTCCCTCGTTCAGAGCCCAGTACTTC. As protein: CASSSGPSFRAQYF.

The CDR3 protein is CSVLERGVPYEQYF. CDR3 nucleotide sequence: TGCAGCGTTTTGGAAAGGGGGGTACCCTACGAGCAGTACTTC. The rearrangement uses TRBV29-1 and TRBJ2-7; TRBD1 or TRBD2 may be the D gene (6 bases each). Per the germline V gene, CDR1 is SQVTM and CDR2 is ANQGSEA. Trimming left V 5 bases short and J 2 bases short, with 16 bases between. This CDR3 has 14 amino acids.

The chain uses TRBV7-6 and TRBJ2-7; a weak D match, TRBD1 (6 bases). CDR1 and CDR2 (germline): SGHVS, FNYEAQ. V was shortened by 5 bases and J by 1 base, with 9 bases between the two germline ends. This CDR3 is built from 13 residues. The CDR3 bases are TGTGCCAGCAGCGACGGACAGTCCTACGAGCAGTACTTC. Translated, it gives CASSDGQSYEQYF.

The V call is TRBV6-6, the J call TRBJ2-7; D not resolved. The CDR3 runs to 12 residues. Germline assignment: CDR1 MNHNY and CDR2 SVGAGI (reference sequence). V lost 2 bases to trimming and J lost 3 bases, with 5 bases between them. The CDR3 region has the DNA TGTGCCAGCAGTTACGGGCTCTACGAGCAGTACTTC. Its protein is CASSYGLYEQYF.

V and J are TRBV27 and TRBJ1-1; D not certain. The CDR3 has 13 residues. V was pared by 3 bases and J by 3 bases, with 8 bases between. Germline loops: CDR1 MNHEY, CDR2 SMNVEV (reference sequence). The CDR3 sequence is CASSLGGDTEAFF. In nucleotides, the CDR3 is TGTGCCAGCAGTTTGGGCGGCGACACTGAAGCTTTCTTT.

Comment on this clone: The same CDR3 can be traced to other DNA sequences in this sample. The chain uses TRBV9 and TRBJ2-7; 10 bases align to TRBD1. The CDR3 is made up of 13 amino acids. With 3 bases clipped from V and 5 bases from J, the junction kept 2 bases outside the gene matches. Germline assignment: CDR1 SGDLS and CDR2 YYNGEE. CDR3 DNA sequence: TGTGCCAGCAGCGAGGGGACAGGGGACGAGCAGTACTTC. It translates to CASSEGTGDEQYF.

The chain has TRBV27 and TRBJ2-2; perhaps TRBD1 as D (5 bases). The CDR3 spans 15 residues. Per germline, CDR1 MNHEY and CDR2 SMNVEV (reference sequence). The V gene lost 3 bases and the J gene lost 1 base, with 9 bases spanning the gap. The CDR3 region has the DNA TGTGCCAGCAGTTTTTGGCAGGGGAACACCGGGGAGCTGTTTTTT. It yields the protein CASSFWQGNTGELFF.

The gene calls are TRBV27 and TRBJ2-3; a possible D gene is TRBD1 (6 bases). V was cut by 2 bases and J by 3 bases, with 15 bases left in between. The germline V gene has CDR1 MNHEY and CDR2 SMNVEV (reference sequence). The CDR3 loop spans 16 amino acids. CDR3 nucleotide sequence: TGTGCCAGCAGTTTAGGATACAGGGCGTTGACAGATACGCAGTATTTT. The encoded protein is CASSLGYRALTDTQYF.

This clone showed up just a few times. V and J are TRBV6-1 and TRBJ2-2; D is ambiguous. Trimming took 7 bases from V and 0 from J, leaving 9 bases between them. This CDR3 comprises 14 residues. CDR1 and CDR2 (germline): MNHNS, SASEGT. CDR3 coding DNA: TGTGCCAGCATGGATAGGGCGAACACCGGGGAGCTGTTTTTT. Its translation: CASMDRANTGELFF.

The rearrangement uses TRBV29-1 and TRBJ2-1, with TRBD2 matching 9 bases. Germline V CDR1 and CDR2: SQVTM, ANQGSEA. The CDR3 is 15 amino acids. V was pared by 4 bases and J by 2 bases, with 6 bases of the junction left unmatched. The chain's CDR3 is CSVAGTSLTYNEQFF. The CDR3 DNA reads TGCAGCGTTGCTGGGACTAGCCTTACCTACAATGAGCAGTTCTTC.

CDR3 in DNA: TGTGCCAGCAGCCCCGGAGGGAGTCCCTATGGCTACACCTTC. It is translated as CASSPGGSPYGYTF. The chain combines TRBV5-6 with TRBJ1-2; D not certain. The CDR3 sequence is 14 residues long. The V gene's germline CDR1 is SGHDT and CDR2 YYEEEE. V dropped 4 bases and J dropped 4 bases, with 14 bases sitting between them.

The gene calls are TRBV6-5 and TRBJ2-7, with D possibly matching TRBD1 (5 bases). CDR1 and CDR2 from the germline V gene are MNHEY and SVGAGI. The V gene lost 2 bases and the J gene lost 3 bases, with 5 bases spanning the gap. This CDR3 contains 12 residues. The CDR3 sequence: CASSYDSYEQYF. In DNA form, the CDR3 reads TGTGCCAGCAGTTACGACAGCTACGAGCAGTACTTC.

This clone was seen once. This chain links TRBV7-2 with TRBJ2-7, with unresolved D. Germline CDR1 reads SGHTA; CDR2 reads FQGNSA. The CDR3 runs to 15 residues. V lost 10 bases and J lost 6, with 25 bases in between. The CDR3 DNA is TGTGCCACGGCTTTGTCTCGGACGATGAATCTCGAGCAGTACTTC. This codes for CATALSRTMNLEQYF.

V usage is TRBV7-3 and J usage is TRBJ2-1; D remains unclear. Germline-derived CDR1 and CDR2 are SGHTA and FQGTGA. CDR3 length: 16 residues. Trimming took 4 bases from V and 10 from J, leaving 23 bases between them. DNA of the CDR3: TGTGCCAGCAGCTCCCATGGGCTCGGCCGGTCAGGAGAGCAGTTCTTC. This translates into CASSSHGLGRSGEQFF. Filled out from reference TRBV7-3 and TRBJ2-1, the complete variable domain reads GAGVSQTPSNKVTEKGKYVELRCDPISGHTALYWYRQSLGQGPEFLIYFQGTGAADDSGLPNDRFFAVRPEGSVSTLKIQRTERGDSAVYLCASSSHGLGRSGEQFFGPGTRLTVL.

The chain combines TRBV23-1 with TRBJ1-6; D unclear. TRBV23-1 is known as an ORF, though its function is uncertain. This CDR3 has 9 amino acids. Trimming stripped 7 bases from V and 9 bases from J, with 1 base between. The CDR3 region is CASISPLHF. Written as DNA, the CDR3 is TGCGCCAGCATTTCACCCCTCCACTTT.

V gene TRBV18 combines with J gene TRBJ1-1, with a tentative D call TRBD1 (5 bases). This CDR3 spans 12 amino acids. Trimming removed 3 bases at V and 8 bases at J, with 10 bases between. Germline CDR1 KGHSH, CDR2 LQKENI. CDR3: CASSPGTEEAFF. The DNA for the CDR3 is TGTGCCAGCTCACCGGGGACTGAAGAAGCTTTCTTT. Supplemented by reference TRBV18 and TRBJ1-1, the full variable domain reads NAGVMQNPRHLVRRRGQEARLRCSPMKGHSHVYWYRQLPEEGLKFMVYLQKENIIDESGMPKERFSAEFPKEGPSILRIQQVVRGDSAAYFCASSPGTEEAFFGQGTRLTVV.

The chain links TRBV28 to TRBJ2-5; no reliable D call. The CDR3 covers 13 residues. The germline CDR1 and CDR2 sequences are MDHEN and SYDVKM. Trimming removed 2 bases from V and 0 bases from J, with 4 bases in between. CDR3 sequence: CASSLADQETQYF. CDR3 DNA: TGTGCCAGCAGTTTAGCGGACCAAGAGACCCAGTACTTC.

This sequence joins TRBV27 and TRBJ2-5, with D perhaps TRBD2 (5 bases). V was pared by 3 bases and J by 5 bases, with 13 bases between. Germline CDR1 reads MNHEY; CDR2 reads SMNVEV (reference sequence). The length of the CDR3 is 14 residues. The CDR3, as DNA: TGTGCCAGCAGTTTGAGGGCCCTGGATGAGACCCAGTACTTC. It codes for CASSLRALDETQYF.

The J gene is TRBJ1-4, the V gene TRBV5-4; D is possibly TRBD1 (5 bases). Germline lookup yields CDR1 SGHNT and CDR2 YYREEE (reference sequence). V shed 4 bases and J shed 6 bases, with 13 bases lying between them. This CDR3 spans 14 amino acids. The CDR3 loop is CASSPFGGDEKLFF. The DNA of the CDR3 is TGTGCCAGCAGCCCATTCGGGGGAGATGAAAAACTGTTTTTT.

This clone was counted only a few times. The chain employs TRBV9 and TRBJ1-1; D unclear. CDR3 length: 14 amino acids. Germline V gene sequence: CDR1 SGDLS, CDR2 YYNGEE. Trimming pared 4 bases from V and 0 bases from J, leaving 10 bases between. The CDR3 nucleotides are TGTGCCAGCAGCCCAAGAAGCGTGAACACTGAAGCTTTCTTT. Translating it yields CASSPRSVNTEAFF.

The rearrangement joins TRBV4-1 to TRBJ2-1; D is undetermined. This CDR3 spans 12 amino acids. Germline-derived CDR1 and CDR2 are MGHRA and YSYEKL. Between the trimmed V and J ends, which lost 1 base and 6 bases, there was a span of 4 bases. The CDR3 nucleotides read TGCGCCAGCAGCCAAGTCGGCAATGAGCAGTTCTTC. Protein product: CASSQVGNEQFF.